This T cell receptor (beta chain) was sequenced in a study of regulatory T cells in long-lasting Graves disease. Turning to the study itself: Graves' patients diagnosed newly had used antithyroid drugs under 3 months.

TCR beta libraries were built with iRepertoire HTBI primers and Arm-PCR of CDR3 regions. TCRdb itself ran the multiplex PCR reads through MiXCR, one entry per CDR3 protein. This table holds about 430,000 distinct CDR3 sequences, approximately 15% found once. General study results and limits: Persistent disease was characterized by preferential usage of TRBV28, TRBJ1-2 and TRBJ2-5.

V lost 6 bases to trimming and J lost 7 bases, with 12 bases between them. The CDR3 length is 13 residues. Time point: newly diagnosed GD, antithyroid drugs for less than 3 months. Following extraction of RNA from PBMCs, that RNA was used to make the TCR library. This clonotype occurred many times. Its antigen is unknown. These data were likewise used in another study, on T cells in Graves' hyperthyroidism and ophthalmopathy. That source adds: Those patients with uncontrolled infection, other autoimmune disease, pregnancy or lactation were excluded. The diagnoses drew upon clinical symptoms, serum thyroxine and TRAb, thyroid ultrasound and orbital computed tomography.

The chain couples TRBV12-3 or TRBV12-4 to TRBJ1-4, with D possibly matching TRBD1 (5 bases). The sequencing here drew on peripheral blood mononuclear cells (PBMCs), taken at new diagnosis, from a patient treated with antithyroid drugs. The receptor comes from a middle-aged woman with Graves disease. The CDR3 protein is CASSMGGGEKLFF. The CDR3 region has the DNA TGTGCCAGCAGCATGGGGGGAGGTGAAAAACTGTTTTTT.